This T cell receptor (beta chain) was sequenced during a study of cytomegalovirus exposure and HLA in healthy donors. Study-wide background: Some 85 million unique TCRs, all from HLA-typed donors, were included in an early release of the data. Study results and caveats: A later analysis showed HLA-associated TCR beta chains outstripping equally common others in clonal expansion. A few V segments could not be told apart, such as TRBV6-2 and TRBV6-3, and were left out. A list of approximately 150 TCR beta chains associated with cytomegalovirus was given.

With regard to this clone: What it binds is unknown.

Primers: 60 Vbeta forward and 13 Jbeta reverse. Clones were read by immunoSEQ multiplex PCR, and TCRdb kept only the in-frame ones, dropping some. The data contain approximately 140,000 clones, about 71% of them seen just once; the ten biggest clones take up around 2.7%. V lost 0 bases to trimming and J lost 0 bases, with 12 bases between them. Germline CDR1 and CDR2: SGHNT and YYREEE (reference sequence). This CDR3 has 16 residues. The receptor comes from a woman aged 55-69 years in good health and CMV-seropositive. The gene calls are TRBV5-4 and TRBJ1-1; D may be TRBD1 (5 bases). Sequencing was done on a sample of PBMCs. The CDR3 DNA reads TGTGCCAGCAGCTTGGAGGGGCAGCACCTGAACACTGAAGCTTTCTTT. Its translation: CASSLEGQHLNTEAFF.